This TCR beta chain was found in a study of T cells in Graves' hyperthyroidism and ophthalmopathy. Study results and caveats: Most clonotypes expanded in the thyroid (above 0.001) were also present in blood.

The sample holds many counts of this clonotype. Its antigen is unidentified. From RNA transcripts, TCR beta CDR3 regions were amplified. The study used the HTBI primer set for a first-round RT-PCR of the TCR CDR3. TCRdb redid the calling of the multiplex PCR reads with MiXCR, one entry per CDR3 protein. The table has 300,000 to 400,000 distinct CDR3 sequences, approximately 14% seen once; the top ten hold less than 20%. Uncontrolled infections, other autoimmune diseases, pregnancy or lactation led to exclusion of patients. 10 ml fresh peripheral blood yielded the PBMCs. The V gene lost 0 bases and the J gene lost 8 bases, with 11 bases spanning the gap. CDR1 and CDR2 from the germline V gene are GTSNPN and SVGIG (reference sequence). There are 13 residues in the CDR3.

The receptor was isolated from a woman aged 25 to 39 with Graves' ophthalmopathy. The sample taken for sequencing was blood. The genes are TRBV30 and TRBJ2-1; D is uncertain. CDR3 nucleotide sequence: TGTGCCTGGAGTGTACCCGGGCTCGATGAGCAGTTCTTC. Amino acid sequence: CAWSVPGLDEQFF.